This TCR beta chain came from a study of T cell responses to AZD1222 COVID-19 vaccine. Study observations and caveats: Along spike, vaccine-associated CD4 TCRs were found throughout, with dominance at 160-218 and 743-854. In the spike-specific TCR repertoire, nearly half reportedly target unmutated variant regions. Donors were chiefly white British, with a greater number of females, and clonal diversity was perhaps underestimated.

Analysis merged second doses at about 4 or about 12 weeks. Germline CDR1 reads SGHKS; CDR2 reads YYEKEE (reference sequence). The CDR3 extends over 16 amino acids. V dropped 4 bases and J dropped 4; count of bases not matched to a gene: 8. The repertoire was sequenced with immunoSEQ multiplex PCR; TCRdb's copy has only in-frame clones and lacks some. This sample has approximately 84,000 clones, with 83% found just once. Comments on this clone: The antigen is not known.

The material sequenced was peripheral blood, taken 28 days after the second AZD1222 dose. The V gene is TRBV5-5, the J gene TRBJ2-2; TRBD2 aligns across 9 bases. The origin of this receptor is an adult who received the AZD1222 COVID-19 vaccine. CDR3 loop: CASSLATSGRTGELFF. CDR3 in DNA: TGTGCCAGCAGCCTTGCAACTAGCGGGCGCACCGGGGAGCTGTTTTTT.